Described below is a single T cell receptor (beta chain) sequence and its context. Its antigen remains undetermined. Base-call qualities are not available, and no considerably larger clone is one nucleotide away. Trimming costs V 4 bases and J 2 bases, and their ends lie 11 bases apart. Measured from the cysteine to the phenylalanine, the CDR3 is 15 residues long. Of all the DNA, just the CDR3 is kept, 45 bases in frame from base 1. CDR1 and CDR2 are read off the germline V gene (reference sequence) as LGHDT and YNNKEL. Each collaborating institution followed its own protocols to collect whole blood in K2EDTA tubes. For TCRbeta analysis, collaborators shipped samples as frozen whole blood, isolated PBMCs, or DNA extracted from either of those sample types. The sample originates from a study of blood T cell repertoires in COVID-19 (dated by TCRdb to 2018 to 2020). Looking at the study overall: Samples covering the acute and convalescent phases of COVID-19 were provided by collaborators in the United States, Italy and Spain. The prospective study material was composed of cDNA or gDNA derived from T cells, B-cell-depleted T cells, or PBMCs. The dataset comprised deeply sampled blood TCRbeta repertoires from subjects exposed to, actively infected with, or recovered from COVID-19. A freely available public database, intended as a resource for researchers studying the immune response to SARS-CoV-2, is where the repertoires were released. The samples were drawn from two sources: the first 160 participants of the ongoing ImmuneRACE study, and 950 to 1,500 subjects contributed by 6 global collaborators. Nearly every sample came with metadata listing a de-identified subject ID, COVID-19 status, age in years and sex. Where HLA class I and class II types were available, the types were taken from metadata supplied by the sample provider, not from assay-based typing.

Here is what the overall study found, with its caveats: Clinical and demographic metadata were provided uncurated, with the amount varying by source and participant.

TCRbeta CDR3 regions were amplified from genomic DNA by means of the immunoSEQ Assay, a bias-controlled multiplex PCR. From the authors' description of their analysis: Within the assay, amplification of reference gene primers was used to estimate how many nucleated cells each sample contained. Sequence reads were collapsed and filtered to measure the absolute abundance of every unique TCRbeta CDR3 rearrangement. For each sample, productive Simpson clonality was calculated by taking the square root of Simpson's diversity index across productive rearrangements. TCRdb stores this immuneACCESS table with in-frame sequences only. Part of the clones is absent; in the studies checked, under half of the shortfall reflects unresolved V genes, and no reason is known for the rest. D and trimming were read from the DNA, whereas the V and J calls and clone size are those reported in that table. The sample data list approximately 300,000 clones, and more than 70% of these were observed just once. About 1.2% of the sample belongs to the ten largest clones.

This clonotype originated in a woman between 45 and 60 years old with acute or convalescent COVID-19. Sequenced material: peripheral blood. The chain uses TRBV3-1 (or the pseudogene TRBV3-2) and TRBJ1-4, with the D gene call left open. The bases are TGTGCCAGCAGCCCTCTCGGAGTCACTAATGAAAAACTGTTTTTT. Its coded protein is CASSPLGVTNEKLFF.